The clone carrying this T cell receptor beta chain was recorded a few times. From germline, CDR1 is SGHAT and CDR2 FQNNGV. The CDR3 sequence is 14 residues long. The V and J ends lost 5 bases and 5 bases respectively, with 15 bases between them. Time point: sample taken at primary tumor resection. The data stem from a study of spatial heterogeneity in lung cancer. TCRdb ran MiXCR on the 5' RACE reads and lists one entry per CDR3 protein. The sample has approximately 92,000 distinct CDR3 sequences, roughly 12% seen once; the top ten hold about 40%. The genes are TRBV11-2 and TRBJ2-5; TRBD1 might be the D (6 bases). Sequences were derived from PBMCs, sampled at surgery. This receptor was obtained from a male donor with early-stage non-small cell lung cancer. CDR3 loop: CASSQGQPGETQYF. CDR3 sequence (DNA): TGTGCCAGCAGCCAGGGACAACCGGGGGAGACCCAGTACTTC.